Each of the 26 T cell receptor beta chains below was sequenced from the same sample in a study of T-cell memory formation after mild COVID-19. Each CDR3 protein is one row after TCRdb ran MiXCR on the 5' RACE reads. Altogether 190,000 or so distinct CDR3 sequences are present, roughly 30% being singletons, with the ten largest covering over 10%. The sequenced sample consisted of PBMCs or a T cell subset sorted from them (not recorded which). The receptors here all came from an adult woman who had mild COVID-19 (a few samples of this study predate the infection). Cell type and time point are not known.

This clonotype has more than one count but fewer than ten. This sequence joins TRBV5-1 and TRBJ1-5; 7 bases are shared with TRBD1. Germline assignment: CDR1 SGHRS and CDR2 YFSETQ. Trimming took 5 bases from V and 5 from J; bases not matched to a gene: 7. There are 14 residues in the CDR3. CDR3 in DNA: TGCGCCAGCAGTACAGGGGAGGGGGATCAGCCCCAGCATTTT. Protein: CASSTGEGDQPQHF.

There are a few counts of this clonotype. The chain is built from TRBV7-3 and TRBJ2-1, with 11 bases matching TRBD2. V lost 1 base to trimming and J lost 6 bases; unmatched junction nucleotides: 5. The germline gives CDR1 SGHTA, CDR2 FQGTGA. This CDR3 is built from 16 residues. The CDR3 here is CASSLRLAGSGNEQFF. CDR3 DNA sequence: TGTGCCAGCAGCTTAAGACTAGCGGGGTCAGGCAATGAGCAGTTCTTC.

The sample holds a few counts of this clonotype. This chain joins TRBV9 and TRBJ2-3, with TRBD2 matching over 14 bases. Germline loops: CDR1 SGDLS, CDR2 YYNGEE. V gave up 3 bases and J gave up 0 bases; unmatched junction bases: 6. This CDR3 comprises 18 residues. CDR3 in DNA: TGTGCCAGCAGCGGTGGACTAGCGGGGGGTCGCAGCACAGATACGCAGTATTTT. As protein: CASSGGLAGGRSTDTQYF. The full variable domain, completed using reference TRBV9 and TRBJ2-3, is DSGVTQTPKHLITATGQRVTLRCSPRSGDLSVYWYQQSLDQGLQFLIQYYNGEERAKGNILERFSAQQFPDLHSELNLSSLELGDSALYFCASSGGLAGGRSTDTQYFGPGTRLTVL.

The chain employs TRBV7-4 and TRBJ2-7; unclear D gene. The CDR3 is 16 residues long. Germline assignment: CDR1 SGHVT and CDR2 SQSDAQ. Between the trimmed V and J ends, which lost 5 bases and 0 bases, there was a span of 17 bases. The CDR3 sequence: CASSVYRVPGSYEQYF. The CDR3 DNA sequence: TGTGCCAGCAGCGTCTACCGGGTGCCGGGCTCCTACGAGCAGTACTTC.

V is TRBV4-1 and J is TRBJ2-2, with D perhaps given as TRBD1 or TRBD2 (5 bases each). Germline V gives CDR1 MGHRA, CDR2 YSYEKL. V shed 5 bases and J shed 4 bases, with 17 bases lying between them. The CDR3 is made up of 16 amino acids. CDR3 bases: TGCGCCAGCAGCTTTAGGGGCAGGGACGTCACCGGGGAGCTGTTTTTT. It codes for CASSFRGRDVTGELFF.

V is TRBV6-1 and J is TRBJ2-1; 7 bases are a match to TRBD1. CDR1 and CDR2 (germline): MNHNS, SASEGT. The CDR3 covers 15 residues. With V trimmed by 1 base and J by 6 bases, 6 bases remained unmatched. CDR3 sequence: CASSEVDRVVNEQFF. The DNA for the CDR3 is TGTGCCAGCAGTGAAGTAGACAGGGTGGTCAATGAGCAGTTCTTC.

This clonotype was counted between two and nine times. The chain has TRBV6-5 and TRBJ1-6; TRBD1 is a possible D gene (5 bases). The CDR3 extends over 13 amino acids. Germline V gene lookup returns CDR1 MNHEY and CDR2 SVGAGI. The V gene lost 5 bases and the J gene lost 11 bases, with 13 bases spanning the gap. As DNA, the CDR3 is TGTGCCAGCAGTCAAGGACAACCCGCACCCCTCCACTTT. This translates into CASSQGQPAPLHF.

This chain links TRBV12-3 or TRBV12-4 with TRBJ1-5; the D gene is possibly TRBD1 (5 bases). The CDR3 runs to 15 residues. The germline V and J ends were trimmed by 3 bases and 3 bases, with 12 bases remaining between them. CDR3 nucleotide sequence: TGTGCCAGCAGTTTGGGGCCCTGGGTCAATCAGCCCCAGCATTTT. This encodes CASSLGPWVNQPQHF.

This clonotype was detected only a few times. The V and J genes are TRBV29-1 and TRBJ1-3, with 7 bases that match TRBD1. The V and J ends lost 4 bases and 0 bases, in that order; junction bases with no gene match: 12. The CDR3 extends over 17 amino acids. Germline V gene data show CDR1 as SQVTM and CDR2 as ANQGSEA. The CDR3 protein is CSVALGQDTFSGNTIYF. In DNA, the CDR3 is TGCAGCGTTGCCCTAGGACAGGACACCTTCTCTGGAAACACCATATATTTT.

The rearrangement joins TRBV7-3 to TRBJ2-3, with unresolved D. Germline values: CDR1 SGHTA, CDR2 FQGTGA. The CDR3 covers 13 residues. Trimming cost V 4 bases and J 6 bases, with 11 bases left between them. The CDR3 sequence is CASSSQWRDTQYF. The CDR3, as DNA: TGTGCCAGCAGCTCACAATGGCGGGATACGCAGTATTTT.

The chain uses TRBV7-2 and TRBJ1-6; D perhaps matches TRBD1 (5 bases). CDR3 length equals 14 residues. CDR1 and CDR2 (germline): SGHTA, FQGNSA. Trimming stripped 5 bases from V and 4 bases from J, with 9 bases between. The CDR3 region has the DNA TGTGCCAGCAGCGTCGGGGGGTATAATTCACCCCTCCACTTT. This translates into CASSVGGYNSPLHF.

Only one count was recorded for this clonotype. The chain links TRBV2 to TRBJ2-3, with a weak D call TRBD1 (5 bases). This CDR3 comprises 14 residues. The germline V and J ends were trimmed by 4 bases and 1 base, with 9 bases remaining between them. The germline V gene encodes CDR1 SNHLY and CDR2 FYNNEI. For the CDR3, the DNA is TGTGCCAGCAGTGGAAGACAGCGCACAGATACGCAGTATTTT. Encoded protein: CASSGRQRTDTQYF.

V usage is TRBV4-3 and J usage is TRBJ2-1; 9 positions agree with TRBD2. CDR1 is LGHNA, CDR2 YSLEER, per germline. The CDR3 contains 16 residues. With 4 bases clipped from V and 7 bases from J, the junction kept 11 bases outside the gene matches. DNA of the CDR3: TGCGCCAGCAGCCCCCAGGCGGCGGGGGGGCGGAATGAGCAGTTCTTC. Translated: CASSPQAAGGRNEQFF.

The chain uses TRBV19 and TRBJ2-7; TRBD1 matches 7 bases. The CDR3 spans 14 residues. Germline lookup yields CDR1 LNHDA and CDR2 SQIVND (reference sequence). Germline trimming cut 6 bases from V and 1 base from J; bases unmatched to any gene: 6. In nucleotides, the CDR3 is TGTGCCAGTAGCACAGGGGCGATATCCTACGAGCAGTACTTC. Its translation is CASSTGAISYEQYF. Drawing the rest from reference TRBV19 and TRBJ2-7, the complete variable domain is DGGITQSPKYLFRKEGQNVTLSCEQNLNHDAMYWYRQDPGQGLRLIYYSQIVNDFQKGDIAEGYSVSREKKESFPLTVTSAQKNPTAFYLCASSTGAISYEQYFGPGTRLTVT.

This clonotype was recorded at least ten times. The J gene is TRBJ1-2, the V gene TRBV29-1, with D perhaps matching TRBD1 (5 bases). CDR3 size: 13 residues. CDR1 and CDR2 (germline): SQVTM, ANQGSEA. Trimming stripped 5 bases from V and 6 bases from J, with 16 bases between. The CDR3 protein is CSVLWTTADGYTF. The DNA of the CDR3 is TGCAGCGTTTTATGGACAACCGCCGATGGCTACACCTTC. Together with reference TRBV29-1 and TRBJ1-2, the CDR3 gives the full variable domain: SAVISQKPSRDICQRGTSLTIQCQVDSQVTMMFWYRQQPGQSLTLIATANQGSEATYESGFVIDKFPISRPNLTFSTLTVSNMSPEDSSIYLCSVLWTTADGYTFGSGTRLTVV.

This chain uses TRBV7-2 with TRBJ2-7; 7 bases agree with TRBD2. This CDR3 is 14 amino acids long. Per the germline V gene, CDR1 is SGHTA and CDR2 is FQGNSA. The V segment lost 5 bases and the J segment 6 bases; nucleotides outside the gene matches: 10. The CDR3 nucleotides are TGTGCCAGCAGCGTTCCCTGGGAGGGCGGCGAGCAGTACTTC. Translation gives CASSVPWEGGEQYF.

This clonotype has only a few counts. The CDR3 DNA is TGTGCCAGCCGGACGACAGGGGGCTATGGCTACACCTTC. Translation: CASRTTGGYGYTF. The chain recombines TRBV6-1 with TRBJ1-2; 9 bases are shared with TRBD1. In germline, CDR1 is MNHNS, CDR2 SASEGT. V dropped 8 bases and J dropped 4; count of bases not matched to a gene: 5. The CDR3 is 13 residues long.

The chain joins TRBV7-8 to TRBJ2-4; no clear D gene. The V gene lost 5 bases and the J gene lost 0 bases, with 20 bases spanning the gap. Germline CDR1 is SGHVS and CDR2 is FQNEAQ. The CDR3 sequence is 18 residues long. As DNA, the CDR3 is TGTGCCAGCAGCCCAGTCTCGGATTCTTACCTAGCCAAAAACATTCAGTACTTC. This translates into CASSPVSDSYLAKNIQYF.

This clonotype was counted between two and nine times. This rearrangement joins TRBV20-1 to TRBJ2-7; D may be TRBD1 (6 bases). V was clipped by 6 bases and J by 5 bases, with 23 bases between them. CDR3 length: 15 amino acids. Germline assignment: CDR1 DFQATT and CDR2 SNEGSKA (reference sequence). The CDR3 nucleotides are TGCAGTGCGAATCCGCGCACGCACTACAGGGACGAGCAGTACTTC. It is translated as CSANPRTHYRDEQYF.

This rearrangement joins TRBV19 to TRBJ1-5; D is undetermined. The V gene lost 2 bases and the J gene lost 6 bases, with 14 bases spanning the gap. The CDR3 extends over 15 amino acids. Germline V gives CDR1 LNHDA, CDR2 SQIVND (reference sequence). For the CDR3, the DNA is TGTGCCAGTAGTATACGGACGGCTCCGGGTCAGCCCCAGCATTTT. Translation: CASSIRTAPGQPQHF. The entire variable domain, with the rest obtained from reference TRBV19 and TRBJ1-5, is as follows: DGGITQSPKYLFRKEGQNVTLSCEQNLNHDAMYWYRQDPGQGLRLIYYSQIVNDFQKGDIAEGYSVSREKKESFPLTVTSAQKNPTAFYLCASSIRTAPGQPQHFGDGTRLSIL.

The V and J genes are TRBV15 and TRBJ1-2; D uncertain. This CDR3 comprises 15 residues. Per the germline V gene, CDR1 is LNHNV and CDR2 is YYDKDF (reference sequence). Trimming removed 4 bases at V and 5 bases at J, with 17 bases between. CDR3 residues: CATSTRLGSNYGYTF. CDR3 nucleotides: TGTGCCACCAGCACCCGGCTGGGTTCAAATTATGGCTACACCTTC. The full variable domain, in which reference TRBV15 and TRBJ1-2 provide the parts outside the CDR3, is DAMVIQNPRYQVTQFGKPVTLSCSQTLNHNVMYWYQQKSSQAPKLLFHYYDKDFNNEADTPDNFQSRRPNTSFCFLDIRSPGLGDTAMYLCATSTRLGSNYGYTFGSGTRLTVV.

This clonotype has only a few counts. CDR3 DNA: TGCAGTGCTAGCAGGGGTCTCGAGCAGTACTTC. Its protein product is CSASRGLEQYF. V and J are TRBV20-1 and TRBJ2-7, with a tentative D call TRBD1 (6 bases). Germline loops: CDR1 DFQATT, CDR2 SNEGSKA (reference sequence). V lost 3 bases and J 6 bases, leaving 9 bases between the germline ends. The CDR3 is 11 residues long.

This clonotype was seen more than once but under ten times. The rearrangement links TRBV12-3 or TRBV12-4 to TRBJ2-1, with 11 positions matching TRBD1. The V segment lost 5 bases and the J segment 5 bases; nucleotides outside the gene matches: 5. The CDR3 totals 15 residues. For the CDR3, the DNA is TGTGCCAGCAGTCCCGGGACAGGGGGGGACAATGAGCAGTTCTTC. It yields the protein CASSPGTGGDNEQFF.

This clonotype was counted only a few times. This sequence joins TRBV3-1 and TRBJ1-2, with D unclear. Germline V CDR1 and CDR2: LGHDT, YNNKEL (reference sequence). Trimming took off 3 bases at V and 1 base at J, with 6 bases between the two ends. CDR3 size: 13 residues. The CDR3 region has the DNA TGTGCCAGCAGCCATGGGGATAACTATGGCTACACCTTC. Its translation: CASSHGDNYGYTF.

Only a few counts were recorded for this clonotype. V gene TRBV3-1 combines with J gene TRBJ2-1; 11 nucleotides align to TRBD2. Trimming took 2 bases from V and 8 from J; bases not matched to a gene: 5. Germline CDR1 and CDR2: LGHDT and YNNKEL (reference sequence). The CDR3 runs to 15 residues. The CDR3 DNA is TGTGCCAGCAGCCAAACTAGCGGGAGTGATTATGAGCAGTTCTTC. It translates to CASSQTSGSDYEQFF.

The table lists this clonotype with a few counts. The chain couples TRBV29-1 to TRBJ2-2; D not resolved. This CDR3 has 12 amino acids. Trimming pared 7 bases from V and 0 bases from J, leaving 6 bases between. Germline CDR1 reads SQVTM; CDR2 reads ANQGSEA. The CDR3 region is CSAKPNTGELFF. As DNA, the CDR3 is TGCAGCGCCAAACCGAACACCGGGGAGCTGTTTTTT.